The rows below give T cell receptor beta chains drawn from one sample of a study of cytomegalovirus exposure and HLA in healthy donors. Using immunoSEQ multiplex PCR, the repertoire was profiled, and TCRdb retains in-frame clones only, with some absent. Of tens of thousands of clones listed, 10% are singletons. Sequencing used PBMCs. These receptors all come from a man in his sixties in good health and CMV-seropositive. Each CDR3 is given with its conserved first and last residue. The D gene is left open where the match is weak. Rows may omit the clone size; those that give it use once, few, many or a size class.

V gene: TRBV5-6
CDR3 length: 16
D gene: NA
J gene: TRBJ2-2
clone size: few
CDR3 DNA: TGTGCCAGCAGCTTGAGGGGGGGAGGAAGCACCGGGGAGCTGTTTTTT
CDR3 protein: CASSLRGGGSTGELFF

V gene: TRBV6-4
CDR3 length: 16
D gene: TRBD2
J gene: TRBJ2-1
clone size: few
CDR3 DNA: TGTGCCAGCAGTGACTTAGCGGGGGGGCGTGACAATGAGCAGTTCTTC
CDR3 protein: CASSDLAGGRDNEQFF

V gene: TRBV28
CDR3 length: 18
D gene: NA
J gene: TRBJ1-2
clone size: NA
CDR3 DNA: TGTGCCAGCAGTTCCCCGGGGGGGACCCTATGGGGCCTCTATGGCTACACCTTC
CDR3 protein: CASSSPGGTLWGLYGYTF

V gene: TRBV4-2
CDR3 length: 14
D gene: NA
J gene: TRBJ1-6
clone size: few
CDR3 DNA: TGTGCCAGCAGCCAAGAGCCGGTTAATTCACCCCTCCACTTT
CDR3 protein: CASSQEPVNSPLHF

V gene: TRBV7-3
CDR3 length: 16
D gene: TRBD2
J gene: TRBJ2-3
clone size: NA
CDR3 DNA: TGTGCCAGCAGCTTAAGTGGACTAGCAATAACAGATACGCAGTATTTT
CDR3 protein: CASSLSGLAITDTQYF

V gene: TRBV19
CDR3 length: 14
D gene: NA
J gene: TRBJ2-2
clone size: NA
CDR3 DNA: TGTGCCACCAAGACTCCCGCGAACACCGGGGAGCTGTTTTTT
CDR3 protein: CATKTPANTGELFF

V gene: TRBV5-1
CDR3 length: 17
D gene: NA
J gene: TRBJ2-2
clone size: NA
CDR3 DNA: TGCGCCAGCAGCTTGGGCCTATACCCCGCGAACACCGGGGAGCTGTTTTTT
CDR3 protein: CASSLGLYPANTGELFF

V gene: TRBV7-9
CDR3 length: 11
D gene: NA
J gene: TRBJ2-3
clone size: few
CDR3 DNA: TGTGCCAGCAGCTTATATGATACGCAGTATTTT
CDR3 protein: CASSLYDTQYF

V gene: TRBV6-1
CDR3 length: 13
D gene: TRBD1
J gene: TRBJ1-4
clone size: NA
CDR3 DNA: TGTGCCAGCAGGGGGGACAGCTGGGAAAAACTGTTTTTT
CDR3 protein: CASRGDSWEKLFF

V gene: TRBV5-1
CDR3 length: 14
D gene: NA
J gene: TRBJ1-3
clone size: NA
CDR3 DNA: TGCGCCAGCAGGGCAGAGGCGACTGGAAACACCATATATTTT
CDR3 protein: CASRAEATGNTIYF

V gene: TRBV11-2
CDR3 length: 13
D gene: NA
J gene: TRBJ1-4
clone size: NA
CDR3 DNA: TGTGCCAGCAGCCTCCGACGGGGGGAAAAACTGTTTTTT
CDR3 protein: CASSLRRGEKLFF

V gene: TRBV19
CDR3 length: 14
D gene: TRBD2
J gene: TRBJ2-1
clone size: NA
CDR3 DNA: TGTGCCAGTAGTATAGGGGGACTAGCTAGTGAGCAGTTCTTC
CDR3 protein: CASSIGGLASEQFF

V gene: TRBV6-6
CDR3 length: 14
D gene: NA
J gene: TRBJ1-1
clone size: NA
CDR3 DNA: TGTGCCAGCAGTTACGGGCAACAGAACACTGAAGCTTTCTTT
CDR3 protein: CASSYGQQNTEAFF

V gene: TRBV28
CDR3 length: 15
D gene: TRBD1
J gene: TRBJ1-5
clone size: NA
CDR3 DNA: TGTGCCAGCAGTTCCGGGACAGGGGGGAATCAGCCCCAGCATTTT
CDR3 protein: CASSSGTGGNQPQHF

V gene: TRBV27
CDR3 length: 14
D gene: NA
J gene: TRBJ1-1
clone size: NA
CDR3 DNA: TGTGCCAGCAGTTTATCTCAGGGGAACACTGAAGCTTTCTTT
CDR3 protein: CASSLSQGNTEAFF

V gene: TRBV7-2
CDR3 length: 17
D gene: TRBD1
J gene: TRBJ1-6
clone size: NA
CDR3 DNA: TGTGCCAGCAGCCTTGCCGGGACAGGGGGCCGATTTTCACCCCTCCACTTT
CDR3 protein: CASSLAGTGGRFSPLHF

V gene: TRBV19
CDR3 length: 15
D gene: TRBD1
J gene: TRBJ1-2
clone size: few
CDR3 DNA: TGTGCCAGTACACGGGGGACAGATCCTAACTATGGCTACACCTTC
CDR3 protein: CASTRGTDPNYGYTF

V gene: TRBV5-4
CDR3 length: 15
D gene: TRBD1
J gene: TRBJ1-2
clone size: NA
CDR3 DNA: TGTGCCAGCAGCTTACAGGGGGCGTTTAACTATGGCTACACCTTC
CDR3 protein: CASSLQGAFNYGYTF

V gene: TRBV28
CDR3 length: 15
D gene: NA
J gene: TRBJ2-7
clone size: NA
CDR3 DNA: TGTGCCAGCAGTTTACGTCGGCCAGGGGCCCACGAGCAGTACTTC
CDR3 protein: CASSLRRPGAHEQYF

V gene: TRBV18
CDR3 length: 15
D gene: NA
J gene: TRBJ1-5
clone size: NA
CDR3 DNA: TGTGCCAGCTCACCTAGGGCAGGGCCAGAGCAGCCCCAGCATTTT
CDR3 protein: CASSPRAGPEQPQHF

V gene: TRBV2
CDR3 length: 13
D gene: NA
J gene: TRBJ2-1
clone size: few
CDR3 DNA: TGTGCCAGTCTAATCGGGTCCTACAATGAGCAGTTCTTC
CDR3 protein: CASLIGSYNEQFF

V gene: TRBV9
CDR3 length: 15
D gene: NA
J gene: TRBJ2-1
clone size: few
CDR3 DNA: TGTGCCAGCAGCCAACTTGTAAGCTCCTACAATGAGCAGTTCTTC
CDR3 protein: CASSQLVSSYNEQFF

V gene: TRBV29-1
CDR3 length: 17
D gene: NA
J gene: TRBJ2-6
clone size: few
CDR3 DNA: TGCAGCGTTGAGCACGCGGGGGCGCTTTCCGGGGCCAACGTCCTGACTTTC
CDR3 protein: CSVEHAGALSGANVLTF

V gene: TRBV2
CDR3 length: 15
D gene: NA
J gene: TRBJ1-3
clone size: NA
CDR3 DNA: TGTGCCAGCAGTTGGGGCCGGGGAGGTGGAAACACCATATATTTT
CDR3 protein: CASSWGRGGGNTIYF

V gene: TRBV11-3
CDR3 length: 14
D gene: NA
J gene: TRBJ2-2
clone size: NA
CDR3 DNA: TGTGCCAGCAGCTTAGATCGCGTCGGCGGGGAGCTGTTTTTT
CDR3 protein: CASSLDRVGGELFF

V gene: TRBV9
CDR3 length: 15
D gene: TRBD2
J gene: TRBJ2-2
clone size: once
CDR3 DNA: TGTGCCAGCAGCGAATCTAGCGGGGGGACCGGGGAGCTGTTCTTT
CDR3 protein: CASSESSGGTGELFF

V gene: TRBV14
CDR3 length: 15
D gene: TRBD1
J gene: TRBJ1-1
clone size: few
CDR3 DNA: TGTGCCAGCAGCTCCTGGACAGGACCGAACACTGAAGCTTTCTTT
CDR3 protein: CASSSWTGPNTEAFF

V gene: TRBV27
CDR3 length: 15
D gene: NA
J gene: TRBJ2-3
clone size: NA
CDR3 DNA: TGTGCCAGCAGTTTAGGAGCGACCAGCACAGATACGCAGTATTTT
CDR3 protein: CASSLGATSTDTQYF

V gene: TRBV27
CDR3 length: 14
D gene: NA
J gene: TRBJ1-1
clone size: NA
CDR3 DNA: TGTGCCAGCAGTTTTTCTCGGGGAAACACTGAAGCTTTCTTT
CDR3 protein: CASSFSRGNTEAFF

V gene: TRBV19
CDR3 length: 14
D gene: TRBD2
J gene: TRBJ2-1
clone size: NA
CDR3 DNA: TGTGCCAGTAGGGGACTAGCGGGGTTCAATGAGCAGTTCTTC
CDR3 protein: CASRGLAGFNEQFF

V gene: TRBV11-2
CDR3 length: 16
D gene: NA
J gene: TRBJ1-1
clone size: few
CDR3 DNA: TGTGCCAGCAGCTTAGATACCGGACTCTTTAACACTGAAGCTTTCTTT
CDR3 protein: CASSLDTGLFNTEAFF

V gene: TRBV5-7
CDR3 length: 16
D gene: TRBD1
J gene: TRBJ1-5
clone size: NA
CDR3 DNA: TGTGCCAGCAGCCAAGTGACAGGGGGTATTGATCAGCCCCAGCATTTT
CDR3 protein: CASSQVTGGIDQPQHF

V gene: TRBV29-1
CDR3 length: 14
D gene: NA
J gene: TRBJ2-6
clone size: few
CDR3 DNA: TGCAGCGTCCCCCAGGGAACCTCTGGCAACGTCCTGACTTTC
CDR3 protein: CSVPQGTSGNVLTF

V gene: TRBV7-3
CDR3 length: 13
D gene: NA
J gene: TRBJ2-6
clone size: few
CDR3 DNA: TGTGCCAGCATGAGCTCTGGGGCCAACGTCCTGACTTTC
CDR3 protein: CASMSSGANVLTF

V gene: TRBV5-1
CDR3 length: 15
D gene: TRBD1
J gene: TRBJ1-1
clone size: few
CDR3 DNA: TGCGCCAGCAGCCCACAGGGGGCGCAAGGCACTGAAGCTTTCTTT
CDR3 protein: CASSPQGAQGTEAFF

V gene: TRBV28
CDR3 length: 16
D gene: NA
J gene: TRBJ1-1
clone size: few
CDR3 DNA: TGTGCCAGCCCCCCGGGGGGCCGAACCCTGAACACTGAAGCTTTCTTT
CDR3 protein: CASPPGGRTLNTEAFF

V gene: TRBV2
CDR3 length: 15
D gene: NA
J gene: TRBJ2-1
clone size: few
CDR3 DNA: TGTGCCGAGGGGGCCGGGATAGCGGCCTACAATGAGCAGTTCTTC
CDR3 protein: CAEGAGIAAYNEQFF

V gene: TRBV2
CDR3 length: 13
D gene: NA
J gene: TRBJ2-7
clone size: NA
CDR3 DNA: TGTGCCAGCAGCGGGGGATACTCCTACGAGCAGTACTTC
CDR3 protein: CASSGGYSYEQYF

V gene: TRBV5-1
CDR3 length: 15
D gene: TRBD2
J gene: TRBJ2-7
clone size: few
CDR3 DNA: TGCGCCAGCAGCGTGACTAGCGGGGGGTCCCACGAGCAGTACTTC
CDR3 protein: CASSVTSGGSHEQYF

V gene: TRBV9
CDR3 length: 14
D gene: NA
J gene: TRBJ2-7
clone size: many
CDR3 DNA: TGTGCCAGCAGCGCTCCGGGACAAGCCTACGAGCAGTACTTC
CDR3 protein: CASSAPGQAYEQYF

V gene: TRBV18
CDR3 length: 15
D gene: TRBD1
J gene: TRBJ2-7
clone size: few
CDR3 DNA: TGTGCCAGCTCACCGAGGACAGGGTCATGGTACGAGCAGTACTTC
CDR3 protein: CASSPRTGSWYEQYF

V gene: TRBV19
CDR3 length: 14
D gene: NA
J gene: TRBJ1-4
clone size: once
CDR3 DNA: TGTGCCAGTAGTCCGGGGGGACATCGGGAAAAACTGTTTTTT
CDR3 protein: CASSPGGHREKLFF

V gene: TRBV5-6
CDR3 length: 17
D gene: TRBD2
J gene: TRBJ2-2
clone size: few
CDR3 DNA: TGTGCCAGCAGCCCGGATGGACTAGCGGGAGTTTCCGGGGAGCTGTTTTTT
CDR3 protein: CASSPDGLAGVSGELFF

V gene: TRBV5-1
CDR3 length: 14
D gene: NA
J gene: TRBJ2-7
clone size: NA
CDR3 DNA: TGCGCCAGCAGCTTGGACAGCCTCTCCTACGAGCAGTACTTC
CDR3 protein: CASSLDSLSYEQYF

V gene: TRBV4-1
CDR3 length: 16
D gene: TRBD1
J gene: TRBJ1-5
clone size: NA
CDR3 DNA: TGCGCCAGCAGCCAAGAACCGGGACAGGGGTATCAGCCCCAGCATTTT
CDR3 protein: CASSQEPGQGYQPQHF

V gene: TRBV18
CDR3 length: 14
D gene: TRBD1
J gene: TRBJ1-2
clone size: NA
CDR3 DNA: TGTGCCAGCTCACCATCGCAGGGGGCGAATGGCTACACCTTC
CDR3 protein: CASSPSQGANGYTF

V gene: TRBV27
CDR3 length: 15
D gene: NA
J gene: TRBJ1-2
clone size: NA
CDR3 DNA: TGTGCCAGCAGTTTATCGTCAGGGAGGATCCATGGCTACACCTTC
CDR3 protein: CASSLSSGRIHGYTF

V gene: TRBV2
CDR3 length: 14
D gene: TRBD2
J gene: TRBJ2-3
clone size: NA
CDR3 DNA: TGTGCCAGCGCCCGACTAGCGATCACAGATACGCAGTATTTT
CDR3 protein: CASARLAITDTQYF

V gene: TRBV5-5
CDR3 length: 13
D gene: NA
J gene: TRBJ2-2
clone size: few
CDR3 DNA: TGTGCCAGCAGCACCCCAGGAACCGGGGAGCTGTTTTTT
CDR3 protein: CASSTPGTGELFF

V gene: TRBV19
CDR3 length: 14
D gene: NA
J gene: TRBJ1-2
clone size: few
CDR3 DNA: TGTGCCAGTAAAGTTCGGGGGGCAGGCTATGGCTACACCTTC
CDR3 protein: CASKVRGAGYGYTF

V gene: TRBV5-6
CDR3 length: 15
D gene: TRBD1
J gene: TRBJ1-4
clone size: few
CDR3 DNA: TGTGCCAGCAGCGTGCCCGGGACAGCTAATGAAAAACTGTTTTTT
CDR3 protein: CASSVPGTANEKLFF

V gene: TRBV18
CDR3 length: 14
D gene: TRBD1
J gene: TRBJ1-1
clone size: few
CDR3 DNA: TGTGCCAGCTCACCGGGACAGACTAACACTGAAGCTTTCTTT
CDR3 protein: CASSPGQTNTEAFF

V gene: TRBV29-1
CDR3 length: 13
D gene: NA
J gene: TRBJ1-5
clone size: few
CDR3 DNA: TGCAGCGCCCGGGACAACTACAATCAGCCCCAGCATTTT
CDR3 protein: CSARDNYNQPQHF

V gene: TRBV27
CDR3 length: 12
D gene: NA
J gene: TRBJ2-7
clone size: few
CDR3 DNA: TGTGCCAGCAGAGCAGGTGGCTACGAGCAGTACTTC
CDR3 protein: CASRAGGYEQYF

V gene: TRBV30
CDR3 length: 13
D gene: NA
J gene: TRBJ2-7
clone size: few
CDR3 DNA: TGTGCCTCACTAAAAAAGGGGGCCTACGAGCAGTACTTC
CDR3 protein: CASLKKGAYEQYF

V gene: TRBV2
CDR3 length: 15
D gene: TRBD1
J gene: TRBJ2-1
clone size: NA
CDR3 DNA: TGTGCCAGCAGTGAGGGGACAGCCGGCCGCGGTGAGCAGTTCTTC
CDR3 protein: CASSEGTAGRGEQFF

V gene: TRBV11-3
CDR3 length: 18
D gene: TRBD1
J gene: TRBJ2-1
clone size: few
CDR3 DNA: TGTGCCAGCAGCTTAGGAAGGTTCGGGGACAGGGTTAGTGATGAGCAGTTCTTC
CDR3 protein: CASSLGRFGDRVSDEQFF

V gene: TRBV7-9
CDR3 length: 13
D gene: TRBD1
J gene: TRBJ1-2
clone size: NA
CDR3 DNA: TGTGCCAGCAGCTCGGACAGGGAGAATGGCTACACCTTC
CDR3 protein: CASSSDRENGYTF

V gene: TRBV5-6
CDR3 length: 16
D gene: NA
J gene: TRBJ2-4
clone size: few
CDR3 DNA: TGTGCCAGCGCCCTCGCGGGGATGTTAGCCAAAAACATTCAGTACTTC
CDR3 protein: CASALAGMLAKNIQYF

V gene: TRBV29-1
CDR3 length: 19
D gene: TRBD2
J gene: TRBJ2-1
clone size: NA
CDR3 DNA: TGCAGCCTTGCACAAGTTGGACTAGCGGGGGGGACTTCCTACAATGAGCAGTTCTTC
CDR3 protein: CSLAQVGLAGGTSYNEQFF